The 28 T cell receptor beta chains below come from one sample, sequenced in a study of cytomegalovirus exposure and HLA in healthy donors. The PCR ran on 60 Vbeta and 13 Jbeta primers. Repertoires were generated with immunoSEQ multiplex PCR, while TCRdb's copy carries only in-frame clones and drops some. The table has under 200,000 clones, roughly 73% seen once. Sequencing input: PBMCs. The receptors here all came from a woman in her 30s in good health and CMV-seronegative.

The J gene is TRBJ2-5, the V gene TRBV5-1, with D possibly matching TRBD2 (5 bases). From germline, CDR1 is SGHRS and CDR2 YFSETQ. This CDR3 comprises 14 residues. Trimming left V 0 bases short and J 3 bases short, with 9 bases between. CDR3 sequence reads: CASSLAGLKETQYF. Here the CDR3 DNA reads TGCGCCAGCAGCTTGGCCGGACTCAAAGAGACCCAGTACTTC.

CDR3 bases: TGCGCCAGCAGCTTGGCCGGGACAGGGGCCACCGGGGAGCTGTTTTTT. Amino acid sequence: CASSLAGTGATGELFF. The gene calls are TRBV5-1 and TRBJ2-2; 10 nucleotides line up with TRBD1. Germline V gene lookup returns CDR1 SGHRS and CDR2 YFSETQ. This CDR3 has 16 residues. The trim removed 0 bases at V and 4 bases at J, leaving 3 bases unmatched.

This chain joins TRBV5-1 and TRBJ2-7, with TRBD1 identical over 9 bases. The CDR3 length is 15 residues. V was pared by 2 bases and J by 4 bases, with 7 bases of the junction left unmatched. Per germline, CDR1 SGHRS and CDR2 YFSETQ. The CDR3 coding sequence is TGCGCCAGCAGCTTAACCGGGACAGGGATGTACGAGCAGTACTTC. Its protein product is CASSLTGTGMYEQYF.

In this sample, this clone turned up once. The chain recombines TRBV19 with TRBJ1-3; a weak D match, TRBD1 (5 bases). Germline V lookup: CDR1 LNHDA, CDR2 SQIVND (reference sequence). Trimming removed 8 bases at V and 1 base at J, with 9 bases between. The CDR3 contains 13 residues. For the CDR3, the DNA is TGTGCCAGTCCAGGGCAATCTGGAAACACCATATATTTT. Its translation is CASPGQSGNTIYF.

The chain carries TRBV18 and TRBJ2-3; 8 bases match TRBD1. This CDR3 is 17 amino acids long. Unmatched junction bases numbered 11, after V lost 0 bases and J lost 6 bases. Germline CDR1 and CDR2: KGHSH and LQKENI. The CDR3 sequence is CASSPPRQGPLPDTQYF. The CDR3 nucleotides are TGTGCCAGCTCACCACCCCGACAGGGGCCCCTGCCGGATACGCAGTATTTT.

The rearrangement uses TRBV6-5 and TRBJ1-2; D ambiguous. V shed 7 bases and J shed 6 bases, with 9 bases lying between them. Germline CDR1 reads MNHEY; CDR2 reads SVGAGI. The CDR3 sequence is 11 residues long. CDR3 nucleotide sequence: TGTGCCAGCACCAACCGGGATGGCTACACCTTC. This sequence encodes CASTNRDGYTF.

The chain has TRBV5-1 and TRBJ2-2; possibly TRBD2 for D (6 bases). CDR1 and CDR2 from the germline V gene are SGHRS and YFSETQ. Trimming took 4 bases from V and 5 from J, leaving 15 bases between them. The CDR3 has 15 residues. This CDR3 is CASSRELIKTGELFF. DNA of the CDR3: TGCGCCAGCAGCCGGGAGTTAATTAAGACCGGGGAGCTGTTTTTT.

With respect to this clone: An end of the junction does not agree with germline; a read error may underlie this. The chain is built from TRBV9 and TRBJ1-2; D is undetermined. There are 11 residues in the CDR3. CDR1 and CDR2 from the germline V gene are SGDLS and YYNGEE. This chain's CDR3 is CASSILTGLNF. The CDR3 bases are TGTGCCAGCAGCATTTTAACGGGTCTCAACTTC. The whole variable domain, filled in from reference TRBV9 and TRBJ1-2, reads DSGVTQTPKHLITATGQRVTLRCSPRSGDLSVYWYQQSLDQGLQFLIQYYNGEERAKGNILERFSAQQFPDLHSELNLSSLELGDSALYFCASSILTGLNFGSGTRLTVV.

The rearrangement uses TRBV5-6 and TRBJ1-4; the D gene is possibly TRBD1 (6 bases). The CDR3 consists of 16 residues. The V gene's germline CDR1 is SGHDT and CDR2 YYEEEE. The germline V and J ends were trimmed by 6 bases and 4 bases, with 19 bases remaining between them. In DNA, the CDR3 is TGTGCCAGCAACCCCAGTGAGGGCAGGGGTAATGAAAAACTGTTTTTT. Translating gives CASNPSEGRGNEKLFF. Supplemented by reference TRBV5-6 and TRBJ1-4, the full variable domain reads DAGVTQSPTHLIKTRGQQVTLRCSPKSGHDTVSWYQQALGQGPQFIFQYYEEEERQRGNFPDRFSGHQFPNYSSELNVNALLLGDSALYLCASNPSEGRGNEKLFFGSGTQLSVL.

The chain has TRBV6-5 and TRBJ2-1; 7 positions agree with TRBD2. The CDR3 has 16 residues. V lost 2 bases to trimming and J lost 3 bases; unmatched junction nucleotides: 7. CDR1 MNHEY and CDR2 SVGAGI come from the germline V gene. CDR3 sequence reads: CASSYKGGSLYNEQFF. CDR3 DNA sequence: TGTGCCAGCAGTTACAAAGGCGGGAGTCTCTACAATGAGCAGTTCTTC.

The chain uses TRBV4-1 and TRBJ2-5; TRBD1 is a possible D gene (6 bases). The J call may not be correct, given that the DNA end is closer to TRBJ2-7. Germline V gene sequence: CDR1 MGHRA, CDR2 YSYEKL. The CDR3 spans 15 residues. The CDR3 spells CASSQYPDRLYEQYF. The CDR3 nucleotides are TGCGCCAGCAGCCAGTACCCGGACAGACTCTACGAGCAGTACTTC.

The J gene is TRBJ1-2, the V gene TRBV2; D may be TRBD1 (5 bases). V lost 6 bases and J 8 bases, leaving 19 bases between the germline ends. Germline lookup yields CDR1 SNHLY and CDR2 FYNNEI. This CDR3 spans 14 amino acids. Here the CDR3 reads CASRGLTGPAGYTF. CDR3 nucleotide sequence: TGTGCCAGCAGGGGGCTCACAGGCCCCGCGGGCTACACCTTC.

This chain connects TRBV13 to TRBJ2-7; weak D call: TRBD1 (5 bases). The V end lost 8 bases, the J end lost 0 bases, and 11 bases lay between the germline ends. CDR1 is PRHDT and CDR2 is FYEKMQ in the germline V gene (reference sequence). CDR3 size: 13 residues. CDR3 region: CASSPDSSYEQYF. CDR3 in DNA: TGTGCCAGCTCCCCCGACAGCTCCTACGAGCAGTACTTC.

The table lists this clone with a few counts. The chain has TRBV9 and TRBJ2-7; D is perhaps TRBD2 (5 bases). The V gene's germline CDR1 is SGDLS and CDR2 YYNGEE. Trimming took 0 bases from V and 2 from J, leaving 12 bases between them. The CDR3 runs 15 residues. The CDR3 spells CASSVESGHTYEQYF. The CDR3 coding sequence is TGTGCCAGCAGCGTAGAGAGCGGTCACACCTACGAGCAGTACTTC.

This clone was detected a few times. This chain joins TRBV7-2 and TRBJ1-2; no firm D call. V was pared by 1 base and J by 0 bases, with 12 bases between. There are 16 residues in the CDR3. Germline V lookup: CDR1 SGHTA, CDR2 FQGNSA. CDR3 in DNA: TGTGCCAGCAGCTTAGTAATACAGACCTCTAACTATGGCTACACCTTC. Protein: CASSLVIQTSNYGYTF.

This chain connects TRBV11-2 to TRBJ2-7, with 11 bases fitting TRBD1. Germline assignment: CDR1 SGHAT and CDR2 FQNNGV. The CDR3 is 17 residues long. V trimming: 1 base; J trimming: 5 bases; junction bases outside the gene matches: 10. CDR3 loop: CASSLVPGQGATHEQYF. The CDR3 DNA reads as TGTGCCAGCAGCTTAGTACCTGGACAGGGGGCCACCCACGAGCAGTACTTC.

This clone has a single count. The genes are TRBV7-3 and TRBJ2-1; 8 positions match TRBD2. The CDR3 totals 15 residues. J was trimmed by 5 bases and V by 5 bases; bases with no gene match: 8. Germline CDR1 SGHTA, CDR2 FQGTGA. CDR3: CASSLGAGGNNEQFF. As DNA, the CDR3 is TGTGCCAGCAGCCTAGGTGCGGGAGGAAACAATGAGCAGTTCTTC.

The rearrangement uses TRBV30 and TRBJ2-2; 7 nucleotides align to TRBD2. J gave up 7 bases and V 0 bases, and 11 bases lay outside the gene matches. Germline V gene lookup returns CDR1 GTSNPN and CDR2 SVGIG (reference sequence). The CDR3 extends over 16 amino acids. Here the CDR3 DNA reads TGTGCCTGGAGTGTATTGGAGGGAGGGCCGGTCGGGGAGCTGTTTTTT. Its translation is CAWSVLEGGPVGELFF.

The chain has TRBV27 and TRBJ2-3; 7 nucleotides agree with TRBD2. The CDR3 has 15 amino acids. CDR1 and CDR2 (germline): MNHEY, SMNVEV (reference sequence). V lost 6 bases and J lost 6; bases outside the gene matches: 12. The CDR3 region is CASRPSGGKGDTQYF. In DNA form, the CDR3 reads TGTGCCAGCAGACCTTCGGGGGGTAAAGGGGATACGCAGTATTTT.

Only one count was recorded for this clone. The V and J genes are TRBV7-3 and TRBJ1-1; D unresolved. The CDR3 loop spans 15 amino acids. Germline V gene lookup returns CDR1 SGHTA and CDR2 FQGTGA. Between the trimmed V and J ends, which lost 1 base and 0 bases, there was a span of 9 bases. For the CDR3, the DNA is TGTGCCAGCAGCTTAAACGCGGGTGTGAACACTGAAGCTTTCTTT. It translates to CASSLNAGVNTEAFF.

This clone was detected once. Other nucleotide sequences from this sample produce the same CDR3. V and J are TRBV6-1 and TRBJ2-7; D might be TRBD1 (6 bases). The ends were cut back, 3 bases at V and 2 bases at J, with 14 bases in the middle. This CDR3 contains 15 residues. The V gene's germline CDR1 is MNHNS and CDR2 SASEGT. This CDR3 reads CASSEVGRGTYEQYF. The DNA of the CDR3 is TGTGCCAGCAGTGAGGTTGGCAGGGGCACCTACGAGCAGTACTTC.

The sample holds a few counts of this clone. The V and J genes are TRBV27 and TRBJ1-6; 9 nucleotides agree with TRBD1. The CDR3 runs 14 residues. The V gene's germline CDR1 is MNHEY and CDR2 SMNVEV (reference sequence). Trimming at V came to 5 bases and at J to 7 bases, leaving 3 bases not matched to a gene. The CDR3 here is CASSRDRVNSPLHF. In nucleotides, the CDR3 is TGTGCCAGCAGTAGGGACAGGGTGAATTCACCCCTCCACTTT.

The V gene is TRBV15, the J gene TRBJ2-1; tentative D call: TRBD2 (5 bases). The CDR3 is 15 residues long. V was shortened by 1 base and J by 8 bases, with 15 bases between the two germline ends. Germline CDR1 LNHNV, CDR2 YYDKDF (reference sequence). The CDR3, as DNA: TGTGCCACCAGCAGAGGGGGAGTATTAATCCATGAGCAGTTCTTC. It encodes CATSRGGVLIHEQFF. Supplemented by reference TRBV15 and TRBJ2-1, the full variable domain reads DAMVIQNPRYQVTQFGKPVTLSCSQTLNHNVMYWYQQKSSQAPKLLFHYYDKDFNNEADTPDNFQSRRPNTSFCFLDIRSPGLGDTAMYLCATSRGGVLIHEQFFGPGTRLTVL.

The chain couples TRBV5-5 to TRBJ1-4, with D possibly matching TRBD1 (6 bases). The germline V and J ends were trimmed by 2 bases and 0 bases, with 17 bases remaining between them. The length of the CDR3 is 18 residues. Germline CDR1 reads SGHKS; CDR2 reads YYEKEE (reference sequence). The CDR3 region is CASSLFLGTIATNEKLFF. The CDR3 region has the DNA TGTGCCAGCAGCTTATTTTTGGGGACAATCGCAACTAATGAAAAACTGTTTTTT.

The rearrangement joins TRBV18 to TRBJ2-7; the D gene is possibly TRBD2 (5 bases). This CDR3 contains 18 residues. The V and J ends lost 4 bases and 2 bases respectively, with 24 bases between them. Germline loops: CDR1 KGHSH, CDR2 LQKENI. CDR3 DNA sequence: TGTGCCAGCTCACTAACATTTCGTCCTCCGACTACCCCCTACGAGCAGTACTTC. Translating gives CASSLTFRPPTTPYEQYF.

This clone showed up just a few times. The J gene is TRBJ2-7, the V gene TRBV4-1; 11 nucleotides match TRBD2. Germline loops: CDR1 MGHRA, CDR2 YSYEKL. The ends lost 2 bases at V and 7 bases at J; junction bases unmatched: 10. The CDR3 is made up of 16 amino acids. For the CDR3, the DNA is TGCGCCAGCAGCCAAACTAGCGGGGGACCCCGACGTGAGCAGTACTTC. Amino acids: CASSQTSGGPRREQYF.

CDR3 in amino acids: CASSRGWNEQFF. The CDR3 DNA follows: TGTGCCAGCAGTCGGGGTTGGAATGAGCAGTTCTTC. The chain carries TRBV25-1 and TRBJ2-1; TRBD2 is a possible D gene (5 bases). The CDR3 runs 12 residues. Trimming left V 5 bases short and J 7 bases short, with 9 bases between. CDR1 is MGHDK, CDR2 SYGVNS, per germline.

This clone has more than one count but fewer than ten. The chain joins TRBV29-1 to TRBJ1-2, with 7 nucleotides matching TRBD1. Germline V lookup: CDR1 SQVTM, CDR2 ANQGSEA. The CDR3 loop spans 14 amino acids. V was clipped by 6 bases and J by 8 bases; unmatched bases: 15. The CDR3 nucleotides read TGCAGCGTCTCCCCCGTCGGGACAGATCGAGGCTACACCTTC. Protein sequence: CSVSPVGTDRGYTF.